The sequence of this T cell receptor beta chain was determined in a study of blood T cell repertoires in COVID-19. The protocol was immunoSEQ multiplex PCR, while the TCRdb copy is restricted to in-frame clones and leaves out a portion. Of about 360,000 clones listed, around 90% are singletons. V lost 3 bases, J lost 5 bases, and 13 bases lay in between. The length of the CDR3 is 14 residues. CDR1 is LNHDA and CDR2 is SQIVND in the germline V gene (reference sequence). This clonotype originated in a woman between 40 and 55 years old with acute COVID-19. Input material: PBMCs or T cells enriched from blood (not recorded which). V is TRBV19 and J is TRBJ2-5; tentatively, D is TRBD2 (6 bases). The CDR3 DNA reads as TGTGCCAGTAGTATCGGGGGAGAGGTGGAGACCCAGTACTTC. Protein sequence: CASSIGGEVETQYF.